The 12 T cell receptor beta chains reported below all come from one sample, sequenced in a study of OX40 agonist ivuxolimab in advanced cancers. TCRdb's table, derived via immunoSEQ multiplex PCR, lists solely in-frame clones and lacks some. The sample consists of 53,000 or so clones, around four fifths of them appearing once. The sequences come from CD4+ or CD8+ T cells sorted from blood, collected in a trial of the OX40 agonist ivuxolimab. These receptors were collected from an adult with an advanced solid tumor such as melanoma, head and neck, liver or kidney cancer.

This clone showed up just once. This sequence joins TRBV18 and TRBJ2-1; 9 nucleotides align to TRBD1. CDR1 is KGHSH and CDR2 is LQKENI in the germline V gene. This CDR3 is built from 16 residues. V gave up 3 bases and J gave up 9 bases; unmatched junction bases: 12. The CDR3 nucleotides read TGTGCCAGCTCACCGGCTGGACAGGGGAGGGTAGGTGAGCAGTTCTTC. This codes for CASSPAGQGRVGEQFF.

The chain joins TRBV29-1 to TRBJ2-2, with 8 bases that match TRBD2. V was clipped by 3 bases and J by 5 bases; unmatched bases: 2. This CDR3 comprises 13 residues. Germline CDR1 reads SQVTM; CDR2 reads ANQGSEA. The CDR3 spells CSVDGRATGELFF. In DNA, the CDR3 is TGCAGCGTTGACGGGAGGGCTACCGGGGAGCTGTTTTTT.

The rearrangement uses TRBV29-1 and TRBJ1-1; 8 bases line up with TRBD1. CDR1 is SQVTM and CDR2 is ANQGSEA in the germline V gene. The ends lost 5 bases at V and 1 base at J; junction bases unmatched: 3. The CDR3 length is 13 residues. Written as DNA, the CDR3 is TGCAGCGTTACAGGGGGGACGAACACTGAAGCTTTCTTT. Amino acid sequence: CSVTGGTNTEAFF.

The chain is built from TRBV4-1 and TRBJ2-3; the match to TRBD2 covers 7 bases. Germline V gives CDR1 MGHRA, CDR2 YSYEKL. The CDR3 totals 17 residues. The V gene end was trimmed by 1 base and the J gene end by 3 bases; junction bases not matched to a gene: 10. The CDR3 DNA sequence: TGCGCCAGCAGCCAAGGGGGTGGCGGGAGCAGAACAGATACGCAGTATTTT. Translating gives CASSQGGGGSRTDTQYF.

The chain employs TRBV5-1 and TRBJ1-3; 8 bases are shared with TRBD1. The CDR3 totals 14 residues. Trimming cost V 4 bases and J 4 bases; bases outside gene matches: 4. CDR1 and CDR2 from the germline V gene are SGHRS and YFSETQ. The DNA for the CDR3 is TGCGCCAGCAGCATGACAGGGGAAGGAAACACCATATATTTT. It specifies CASSMTGEGNTIYF.

CDR3 in amino acids: CASIGGFGRETQYF. DNA for the CDR3: TGTGCCAGCATTGGAGGGTTTGGGAGAGAGACCCAGTACTTC. This chain links TRBV5-6 with TRBJ2-5; maybe TRBD2 (6 bases). From germline, CDR1 is SGHDT and CDR2 YYEEEE. The V end lost 6 bases, the J end lost 4 bases, and 16 bases lay between the germline ends. CDR3 length: 14 residues.

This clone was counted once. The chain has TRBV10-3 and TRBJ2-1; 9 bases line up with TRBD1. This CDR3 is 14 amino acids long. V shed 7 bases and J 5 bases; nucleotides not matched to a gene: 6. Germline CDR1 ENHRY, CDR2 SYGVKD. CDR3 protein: CAIKTGTGNNEQFF. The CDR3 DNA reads TGTGCCATCAAAACCGGGACAGGGAACAATGAGCAGTTCTTC.

CDR3 sequence reads: CASSHYHREGETQYF. CDR3 coding DNA: TGCGCCAGCAGCCATTACCACAGGGAGGGAGAGACCCAGTACTTC. The chain uses TRBV4-1 and TRBJ2-5; the D gene is possibly TRBD2 (7 bases). With 3 bases removed from V and 4 bases from J, the gap between germline ends came to 15 bases. This CDR3 has 15 residues. Germline CDR1 and CDR2: MGHRA and YSYEKL.

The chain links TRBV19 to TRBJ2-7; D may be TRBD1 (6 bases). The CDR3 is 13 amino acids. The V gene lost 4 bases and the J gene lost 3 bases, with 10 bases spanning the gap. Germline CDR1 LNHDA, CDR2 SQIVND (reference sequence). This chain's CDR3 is CASSRSGVYEQYF. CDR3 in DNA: TGTGCCAGTAGTAGATCAGGGGTCTACGAGCAGTACTTC.

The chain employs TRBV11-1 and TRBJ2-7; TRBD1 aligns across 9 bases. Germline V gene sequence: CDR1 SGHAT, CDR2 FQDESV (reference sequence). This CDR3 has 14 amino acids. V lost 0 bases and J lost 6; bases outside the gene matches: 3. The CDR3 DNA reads TGTGCCAGCAGCTTAGCGGGACAGGGAGCCGAGCAGTACTTC. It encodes CASSLAGQGAEQYF.

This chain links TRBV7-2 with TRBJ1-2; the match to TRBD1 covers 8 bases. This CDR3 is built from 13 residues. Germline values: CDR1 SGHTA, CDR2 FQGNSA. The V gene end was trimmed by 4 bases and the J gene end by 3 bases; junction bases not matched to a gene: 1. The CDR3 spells CASSSGQDYGYTF. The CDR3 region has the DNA TGTGCCAGCAGCTCGGGACAGGACTATGGCTACACCTTC.

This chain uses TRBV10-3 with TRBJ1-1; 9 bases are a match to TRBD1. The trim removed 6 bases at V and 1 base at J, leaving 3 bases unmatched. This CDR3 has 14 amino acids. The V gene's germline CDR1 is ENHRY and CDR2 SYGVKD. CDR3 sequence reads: CAISRGQGNTEAFF. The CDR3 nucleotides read TGTGCCATCAGCAGGGGACAGGGGAACACTGAAGCTTTCTTT.